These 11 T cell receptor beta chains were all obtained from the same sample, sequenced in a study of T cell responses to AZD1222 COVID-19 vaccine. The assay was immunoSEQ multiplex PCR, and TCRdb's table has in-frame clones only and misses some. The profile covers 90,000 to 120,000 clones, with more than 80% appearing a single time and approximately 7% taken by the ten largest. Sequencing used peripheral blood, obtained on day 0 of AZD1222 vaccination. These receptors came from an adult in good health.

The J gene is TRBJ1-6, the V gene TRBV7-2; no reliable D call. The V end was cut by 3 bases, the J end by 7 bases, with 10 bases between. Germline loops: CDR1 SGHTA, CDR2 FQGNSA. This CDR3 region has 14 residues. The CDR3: CASSFPGVNSPLHF. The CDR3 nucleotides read TGTGCCAGCAGCTTCCCCGGGGTCAATTCACCCCTCCACTTT.

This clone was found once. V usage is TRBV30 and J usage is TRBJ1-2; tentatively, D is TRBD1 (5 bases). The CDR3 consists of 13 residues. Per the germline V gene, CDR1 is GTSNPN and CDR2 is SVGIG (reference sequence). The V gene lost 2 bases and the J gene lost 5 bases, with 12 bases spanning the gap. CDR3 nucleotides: TGTGCCTGGAGTAGATCAGGGAATTATGGCTACACCTTC. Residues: CAWSRSGNYGYTF.

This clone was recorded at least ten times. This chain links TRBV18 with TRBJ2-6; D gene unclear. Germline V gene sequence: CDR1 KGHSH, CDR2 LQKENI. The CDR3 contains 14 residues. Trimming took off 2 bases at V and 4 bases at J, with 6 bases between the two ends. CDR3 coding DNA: TGTGCCAGCTCACCAGGAGACGGGGCCAACGTCCTGACTTTC. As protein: CASSPGDGANVLTF.

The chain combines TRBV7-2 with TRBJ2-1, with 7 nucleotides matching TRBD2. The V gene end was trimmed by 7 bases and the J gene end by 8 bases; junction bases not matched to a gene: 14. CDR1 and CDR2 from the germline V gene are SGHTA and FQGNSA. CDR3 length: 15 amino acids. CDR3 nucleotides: TGTGCCAGCACCCCTAGCGGAGGGAGGTTGGATGAGCAGTTCTTC. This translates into CASTPSGGRLDEQFF. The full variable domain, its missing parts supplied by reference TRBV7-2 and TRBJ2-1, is GAGVSQSPSNKVTEKGKDVELRCDPISGHTALYWYRQSLGQGLEFLIYFQGNSAPDKSGLPSDRFSAERTGGSVSTLTIQRTQQEDSAVYLCASTPSGGRLDEQFFGPGTRLTVL.

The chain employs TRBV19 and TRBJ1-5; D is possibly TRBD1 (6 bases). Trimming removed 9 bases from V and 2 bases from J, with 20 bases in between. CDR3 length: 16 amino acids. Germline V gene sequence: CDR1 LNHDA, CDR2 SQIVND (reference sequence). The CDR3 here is CASQEGRRQGNQPQHF. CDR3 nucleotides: TGTGCCAGCCAGGAGGGGCGGAGACAGGGCAATCAGCCCCAGCATTTT.

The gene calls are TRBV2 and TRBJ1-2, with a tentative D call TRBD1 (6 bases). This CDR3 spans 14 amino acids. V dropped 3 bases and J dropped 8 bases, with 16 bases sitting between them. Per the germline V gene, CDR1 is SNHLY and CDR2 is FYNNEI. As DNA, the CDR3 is TGTGCCAGCAGTGACCACATGGCAGGGGTAGGCTACACCTTC. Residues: CASSDHMAGVGYTF.

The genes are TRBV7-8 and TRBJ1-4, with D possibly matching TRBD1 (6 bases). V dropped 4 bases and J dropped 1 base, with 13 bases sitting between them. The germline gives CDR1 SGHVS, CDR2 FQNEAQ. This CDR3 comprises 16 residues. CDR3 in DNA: TGTGCCAGCAGCTCTATCAGGGGCAGAACTAATGAAAAACTGTTTTTT. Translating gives CASSSIRGRTNEKLFF.

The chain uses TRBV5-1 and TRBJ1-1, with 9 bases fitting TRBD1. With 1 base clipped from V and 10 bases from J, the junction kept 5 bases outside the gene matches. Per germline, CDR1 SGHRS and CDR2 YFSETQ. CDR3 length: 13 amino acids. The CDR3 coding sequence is TGCGCCAGCAGCTTGCGACAGGGGGTTGGAGCTTTCTTT. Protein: CASSLRQGVGAFF.

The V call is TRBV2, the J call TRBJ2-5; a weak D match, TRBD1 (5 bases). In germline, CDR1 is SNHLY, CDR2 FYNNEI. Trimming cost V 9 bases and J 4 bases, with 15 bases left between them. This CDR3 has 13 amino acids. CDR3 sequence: CASDSPRPETQYF. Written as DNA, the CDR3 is TGTGCCAGTGACAGTCCCCGCCCAGAGACCCAGTACTTC. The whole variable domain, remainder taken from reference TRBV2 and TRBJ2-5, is EPEVTQTPSHQVTQMGQEVILRCVPISNHLYFYWYRQILGQKVEFLVSFYNNEISEKSEIFDDQFSVERPDGSNFTLKIRSTKLEDSAMYFCASDSPRPETQYFGPGTRLLVL.

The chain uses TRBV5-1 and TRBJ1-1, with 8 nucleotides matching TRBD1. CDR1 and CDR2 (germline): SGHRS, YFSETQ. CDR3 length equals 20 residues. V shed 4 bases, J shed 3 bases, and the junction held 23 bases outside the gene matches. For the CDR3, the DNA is TGCGCCAGCAGCGCCCAGTCTGGTGGCAGGGGGCTAGTAGGGTACACTGAAGCTTTCTTT. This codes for CASSAQSGGRGLVGYTEAFF.

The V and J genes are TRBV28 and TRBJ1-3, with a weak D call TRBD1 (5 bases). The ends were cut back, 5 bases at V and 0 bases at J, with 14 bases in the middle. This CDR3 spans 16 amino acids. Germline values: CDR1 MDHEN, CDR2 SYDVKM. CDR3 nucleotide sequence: TGTGCCAGCAGTCATTTCGGGGGTTACTCTGGAAACACCATATATTTT. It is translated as CASSHFGGYSGNTIYF.